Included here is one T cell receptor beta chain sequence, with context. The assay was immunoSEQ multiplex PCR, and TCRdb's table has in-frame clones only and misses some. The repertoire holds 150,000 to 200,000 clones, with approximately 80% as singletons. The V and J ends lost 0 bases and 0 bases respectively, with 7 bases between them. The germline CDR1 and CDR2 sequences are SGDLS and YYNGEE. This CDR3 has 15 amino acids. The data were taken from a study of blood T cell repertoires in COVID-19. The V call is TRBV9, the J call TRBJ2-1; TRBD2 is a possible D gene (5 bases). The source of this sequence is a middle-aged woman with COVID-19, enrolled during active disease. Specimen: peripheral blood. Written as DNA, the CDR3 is TGTGCCAGCAGCGTAGGGACTTTCTCCTACAATGAGCAGTTCTTC. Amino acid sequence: CASSVGTFSYNEQFF.